The next 8 T cell receptor beta chains were all read from a single sample in a study of CD8 T cells in Susac syndrome. The RNA input was roughly 0.45 to 1 ug, and it was reverse transcribed with random hexamers. Via MiXCR, TCRdb re-called the immunoSEQ multiplex PCR reads, giving one row per CDR3 protein. The sample shows 110,000 to 150,000 distinct CDR3 sequences, 94% of them seen only once. Sequenced sample: CD8+ T cells from PBMCs. The receptor source for this set is a human donor in good health.

This chain connects TRBV6-5 to TRBJ2-3; the match to TRBD2 covers 7 bases. The CDR3 has 15 residues. V was clipped by 3 bases and J by 3 bases; unmatched bases: 6. CDR1 and CDR2 from the germline V gene are MNHEY and SVGAGI. The CDR3 DNA is TGTGCCAGCAGTTATGGCGGGAGTATAACAGATACGCAGTATTTT. This gives the protein CASSYGGSITDTQYF.

V is TRBV4-3 and J is TRBJ2-4, with unresolved D. Trimming stripped 0 bases from V and 8 bases from J, with 14 bases between. The CDR3 runs to 15 residues. Germline V gene data show CDR1 as LGHNA and CDR2 as YSLEER. The CDR3 protein is CASSQERQNRDIQYF. DNA of the CDR3: TGCGCCAGCAGCCAAGAGCGGCAGAACCGGGACATTCAGTACTTC.

This clonotype has only one observation. J is TRBJ1-5 and V is TRBV24-1; D gene unclear. Trimming stripped 4 bases from V and 9 bases from J, with 12 bases between. The length of the CDR3 is 13 residues. The germline CDR1 and CDR2 sequences are KGHDR and SFDVKD. This chain's CDR3 is CATSEAGSMPQHF. The CDR3 DNA is TGTGCCACCAGTGAGGCGGGGTCCATGCCCCAGCATTTT.

This chain joins TRBV27 and TRBJ1-2, with a tentative D call TRBD1 (5 bases). Germline V lookup: CDR1 MNHEY, CDR2 SMNVEV (reference sequence). This CDR3 has 13 amino acids. Trimming shortened V by 6 bases and J by 6 bases, and 14 bases separated the two germline ends. CDR3 sequence (DNA): TGTGCCAGCAGGCCTCAAGGGGCTCATGGCTACACCTTC. Translation gives CASRPQGAHGYTF.

This chain joins TRBV29-1 and TRBJ2-3; D call uncertain. The CDR3 extends over 10 amino acids. The V end lost 7 bases, the J end lost 4 bases, and 6 bases lay between the germline ends. CDR1 SQVTM and CDR2 ANQGSEA come from the germline V gene. CDR3 in amino acids: CSGKPDTQYF. Here the CDR3 DNA reads TGCAGCGGAAAGCCAGATACGCAGTATTTT.

The chain links TRBV15 to TRBJ2-4; a weak D match, TRBD1 (6 bases). The ends were cut back, 3 bases at V and 3 bases at J, with 18 bases in the middle. Germline V gene data show CDR1 as LNHNV and CDR2 as YYDKDF (reference sequence). CDR3 length: 17 residues. The CDR3 nucleotides read TGTGCCACCAGCAGGGATTTGACAGGCGAAAACAAAAACATTCAGTACTTC. This translates into CATSRDLTGENKNIQYF.

This sequence joins TRBV9 and TRBJ2-5; D unclear. Trimming cost V 0 bases and J 4 bases, with 7 bases left between them. CDR3 size: 13 residues. Looked up from germline, CDR1 is SGDLS and CDR2 is YYNGEE. CDR3 protein: CASSVEGGETQYF. For the CDR3, the DNA is TGTGCCAGCAGCGTAGAGGGTGGAGAGACCCAGTACTTC.

The CDR3 loop is CASRPDRGNEAFF. CDR3 sequence (DNA): TGTGCCAGCAGACCGGACAGGGGGAATGAAGCTTTCTTT. V and J are TRBV6-6 and TRBJ1-1; 10 bases are a match to TRBD1. V was clipped by 6 bases and J by 7 bases; unmatched bases: 5. Germline-derived CDR1 and CDR2 are MNHNY and SVGAGI (reference sequence). The CDR3 consists of 13 residues.